This TCR beta chain was observed in a study of blood T cells in healthy people across ages. A sample-barcoded 5' primer and a J-beta primer mix were used in a second PCR of roughly 7 to 11 cycles. A single record per CDR3 protein comes from TCRdb applying MiXCR to the 5' RACE reads. This sample yields 800,000 or so distinct CDR3 sequences, of which 20% to 25% are seen a single time; 3% to 4% belongs to the top ten. In addition, the sample was reused for a study of T cells of mothers and their children.

The sample taken for sequencing was blood. This TCR derives from a boy aged 5-17 years in good health.

The chain's CDR3 is CASSQGGAEQYF. The CDR3 nucleotides are TGTGCCAGCAGCCAAGGGGGAGCCGAGCAGTACTTC. The chain carries TRBV14 and TRBJ2-7; D is possibly TRBD2 (5 bases). The CDR3 has 12 residues. The V end lost 1 base, the J end lost 6 bases, and 7 bases lay between the germline ends. From germline, CDR1 is SGHDN and CDR2 FVKESK.